The T cell receptor beta chain described here comes from a study of T cell responses to AZD1222 COVID-19 vaccine. Looking at the study overall: Researchers grouped second doses given at about 4 or about 12 weeks into one pool. The study's findings and limits: Nearly half of unique spike-specific TCRs reportedly avoided B.1.351 and B.1.1.7 mutated regions. Baseline serostatus was positive in only 5 to 7 AZD1222 recipients. Donor demographics were predominantly white British with a female majority; clonal diversity may be underestimated.

The method was immunoSEQ multiplex PCR; TCRdb's version includes in-frame clones alone and lacks a portion of them. The sample has around 50,000 clones, 84% seen once. This clone was seen more than once but under ten times. Its antigen is not identified. This CDR3 region has 12 residues. Germline assignment: CDR1 MDHEN and CDR2 SYDVKM. V gave up 1 base and J gave up 3 bases, with 4 bases separating them. Sequenced material: peripheral blood, taken on day 0 of AZD1222 vaccination. V and J are TRBV28 and TRBJ2-7; D gene ambiguous. The receptor was derived from an adult in good health. CDR3 in amino acids: CASSLFGYEQYF. Here the CDR3 DNA reads TGTGCCAGCAGTTTATTCGGCTACGAGCAGTACTTC.